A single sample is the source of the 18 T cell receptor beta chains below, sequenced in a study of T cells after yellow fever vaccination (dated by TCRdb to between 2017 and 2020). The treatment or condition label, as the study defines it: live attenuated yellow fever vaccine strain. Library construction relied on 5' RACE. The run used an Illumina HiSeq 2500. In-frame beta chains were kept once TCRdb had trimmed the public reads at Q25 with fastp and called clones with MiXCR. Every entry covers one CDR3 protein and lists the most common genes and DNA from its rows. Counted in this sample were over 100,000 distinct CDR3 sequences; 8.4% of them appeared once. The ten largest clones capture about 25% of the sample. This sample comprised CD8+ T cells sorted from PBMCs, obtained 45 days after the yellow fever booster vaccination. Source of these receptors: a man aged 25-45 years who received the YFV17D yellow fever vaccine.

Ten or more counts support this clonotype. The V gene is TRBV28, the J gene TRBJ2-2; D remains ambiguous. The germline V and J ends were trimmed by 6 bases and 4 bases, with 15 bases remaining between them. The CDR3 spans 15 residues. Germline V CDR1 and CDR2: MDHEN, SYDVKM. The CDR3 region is CASSLEVWGTGELFF. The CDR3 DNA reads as TGTGCCAGCAGCCTCGAAGTTTGGGGCACCGGGGAGCTGTTTTTT.

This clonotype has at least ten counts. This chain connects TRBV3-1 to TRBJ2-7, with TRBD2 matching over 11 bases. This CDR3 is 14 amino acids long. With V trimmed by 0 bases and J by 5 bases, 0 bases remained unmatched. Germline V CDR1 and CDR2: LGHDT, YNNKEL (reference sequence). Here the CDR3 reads CASSQELAGDEQYF. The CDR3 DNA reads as TGTGCCAGCAGCCAAGAACTAGCGGGAGACGAGCAGTACTTC.

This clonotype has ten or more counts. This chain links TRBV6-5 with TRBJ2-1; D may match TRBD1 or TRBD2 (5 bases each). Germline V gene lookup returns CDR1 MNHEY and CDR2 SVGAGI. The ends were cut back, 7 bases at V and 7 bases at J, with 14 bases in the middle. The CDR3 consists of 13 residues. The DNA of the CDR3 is TGTGCCAGCATACTACCAGGGAGTAATGAGCAGTTCTTC. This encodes CASILPGSNEQFF.

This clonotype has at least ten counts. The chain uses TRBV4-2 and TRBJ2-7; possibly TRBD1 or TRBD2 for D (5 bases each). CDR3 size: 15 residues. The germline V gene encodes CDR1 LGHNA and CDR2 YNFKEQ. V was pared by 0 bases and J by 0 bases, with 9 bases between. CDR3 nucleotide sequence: TGTGCCAGCAGCCAAGAATCCGGGACCTCCTACGAGCAGTACTTC. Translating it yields CASSQESGTSYEQYF.

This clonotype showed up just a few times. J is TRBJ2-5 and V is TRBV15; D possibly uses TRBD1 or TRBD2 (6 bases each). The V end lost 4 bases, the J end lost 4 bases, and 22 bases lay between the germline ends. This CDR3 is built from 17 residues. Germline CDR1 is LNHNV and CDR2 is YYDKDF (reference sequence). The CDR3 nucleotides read TGTGCCACCAGCACCCCCCGGGACACCCTGGGGGGAGAGACCCAGTACTTC. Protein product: CATSTPRDTLGGETQYF.

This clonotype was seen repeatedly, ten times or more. The CDR3 DNA follows: TGCGCCAGCAGCTTGGGTTGGACAGGGGAATACAATGAGCAGTTCTTC. It translates to CASSLGWTGEYNEQFF. V is TRBV5-1 and J is TRBJ2-1; 9 bases are a match to TRBD1. The CDR3 length is 16 residues. With 0 bases clipped from V and 4 bases from J, the junction kept 5 bases outside the gene matches. CDR1 and CDR2 (germline): SGHRS, YFSETQ.

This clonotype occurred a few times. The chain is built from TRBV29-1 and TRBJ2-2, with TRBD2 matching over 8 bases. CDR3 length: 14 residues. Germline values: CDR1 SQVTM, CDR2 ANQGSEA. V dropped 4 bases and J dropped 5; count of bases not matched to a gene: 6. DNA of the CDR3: TGCAGCGTTGGCAATAGCGGGGAGACCGGGGAGCTGTTTTTT. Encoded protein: CSVGNSGETGELFF.

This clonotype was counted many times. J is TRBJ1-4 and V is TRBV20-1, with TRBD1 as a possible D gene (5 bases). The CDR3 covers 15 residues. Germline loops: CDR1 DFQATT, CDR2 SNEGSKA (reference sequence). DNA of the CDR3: TGCGGGGGGGAGGGGCAGCCGGGAACCGTTGAAAAACTGTTTTTT. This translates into CGGEGQPGTVEKLFF.

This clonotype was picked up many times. CDR3 in amino acids: CASSPHQTSGRSYEQYF. The CDR3 DNA reads as TGTGCCAGCAGCCCTCACCAGACTAGCGGGAGATCCTACGAGCAGTACTTC. V usage is TRBV7-6 and J usage is TRBJ2-7, with 12 bases that match TRBD2. Germline V gene sequence: CDR1 SGHVS, CDR2 FNYEAQ. The CDR3 covers 17 residues. V lost 5 bases to trimming and J lost 1 base; unmatched junction nucleotides: 9.

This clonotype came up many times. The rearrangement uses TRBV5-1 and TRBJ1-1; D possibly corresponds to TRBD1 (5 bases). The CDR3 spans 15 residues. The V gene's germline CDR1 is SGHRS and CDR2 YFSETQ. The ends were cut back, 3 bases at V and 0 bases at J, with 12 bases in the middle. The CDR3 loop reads CASSSEQDMNTEAFF. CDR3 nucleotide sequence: TGCGCCAGCAGCTCTGAACAGGACATGAACACTGAAGCTTTCTTT.

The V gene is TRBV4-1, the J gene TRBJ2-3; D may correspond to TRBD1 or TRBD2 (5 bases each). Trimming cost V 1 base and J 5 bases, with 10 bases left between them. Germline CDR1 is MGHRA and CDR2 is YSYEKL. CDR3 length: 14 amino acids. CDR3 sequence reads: CASSQVGDEDTQYF. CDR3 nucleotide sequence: TGCGCCAGCAGCCAAGTTGGGGACGAAGATACGCAGTATTTT.

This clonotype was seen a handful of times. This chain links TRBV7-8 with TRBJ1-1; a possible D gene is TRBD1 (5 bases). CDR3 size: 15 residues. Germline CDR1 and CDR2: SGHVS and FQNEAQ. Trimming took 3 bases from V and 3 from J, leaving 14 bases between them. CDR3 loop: CASSFMGGSDTEAFF. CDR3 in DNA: TGTGCCAGCAGCTTCATGGGGGGTTCGGACACTGAAGCTTTCTTT.

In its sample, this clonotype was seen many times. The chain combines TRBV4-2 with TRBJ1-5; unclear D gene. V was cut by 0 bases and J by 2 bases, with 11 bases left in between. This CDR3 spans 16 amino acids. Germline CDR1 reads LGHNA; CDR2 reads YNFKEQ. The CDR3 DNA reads TGTGCCAGCAGCCAAGAGGTGTCCGGGGGCAATCAGCCCCAGCATTTT. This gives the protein CASSQEVSGGNQPQHF.

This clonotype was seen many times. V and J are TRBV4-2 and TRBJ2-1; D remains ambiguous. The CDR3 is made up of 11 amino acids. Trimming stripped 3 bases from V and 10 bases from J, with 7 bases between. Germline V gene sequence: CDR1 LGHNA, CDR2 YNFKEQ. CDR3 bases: TGTGCCAGCAGCCACCTAAACGAGCAGTTCTTC. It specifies CASSHLNEQFF.

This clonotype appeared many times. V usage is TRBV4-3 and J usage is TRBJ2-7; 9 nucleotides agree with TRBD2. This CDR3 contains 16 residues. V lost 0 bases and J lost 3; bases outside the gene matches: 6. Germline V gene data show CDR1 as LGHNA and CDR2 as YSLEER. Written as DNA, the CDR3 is TGCGCCAGCAGCCAAGAATCTAGCGGGAATTACTACGAGCAGTACTTC. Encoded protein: CASSQESSGNYYEQYF.

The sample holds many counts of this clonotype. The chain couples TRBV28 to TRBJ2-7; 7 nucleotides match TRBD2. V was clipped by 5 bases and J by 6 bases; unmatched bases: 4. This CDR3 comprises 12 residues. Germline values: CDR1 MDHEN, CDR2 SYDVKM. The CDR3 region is CASSRTSLEQYF. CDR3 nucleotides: TGTGCCAGCAGTCGGACTAGTCTCGAGCAGTACTTC.

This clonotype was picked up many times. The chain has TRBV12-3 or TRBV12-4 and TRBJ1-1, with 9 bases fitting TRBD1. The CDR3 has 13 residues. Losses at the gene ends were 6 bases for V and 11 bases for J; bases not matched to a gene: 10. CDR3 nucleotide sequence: TGTGCCAGCAGGTCCGGGACAGGGAAGGTCGCTTTCTTT. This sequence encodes CASRSGTGKVAFF.

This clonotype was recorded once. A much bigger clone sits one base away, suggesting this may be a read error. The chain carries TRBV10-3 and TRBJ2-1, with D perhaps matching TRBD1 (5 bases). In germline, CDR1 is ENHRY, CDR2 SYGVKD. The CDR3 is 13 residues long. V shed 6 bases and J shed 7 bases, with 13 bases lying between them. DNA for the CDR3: TGTGCCATCAGCGACAGTCTTAGTAATGAGCAGTTCTTC. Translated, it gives CAISDSLSNEQFF.